Below, 27 T cell receptor beta chains from the same sample are listed, as sequenced in a study of blood T cell repertoires in COVID-19. The repertoire was sequenced with immunoSEQ multiplex PCR; TCRdb's copy has only in-frame clones and lacks some. This table has 30,000 to 40,000 clones, around 90% appearing once. Sequencing used peripheral blood. All receptors derive from a human donor in a cohort sampled during active COVID-19.

As for this clone: At the DNA level, this CDR3 is encoded by other sequences in the same sample as well. The chain uses TRBV3-1 (or the pseudogene TRBV3-2) and TRBJ1-1; D ambiguous. CDR1 and CDR2 from the germline V gene are LGHDT and YNNKEL (reference sequence). Trimming cost V 3 bases and J 1 base, with 6 bases left between them. This CDR3 region has 13 residues. The CDR3 sequence is CASSQAGNTEAFF. CDR3 nucleotides: TGTGCCAGCAGCCAGGCGGGGAACACTGAAGCTTTCTTT.

The V gene is TRBV25-1, the J gene TRBJ2-7; D possibly corresponds to TRBD1 (6 bases). V lost 9 bases and J 6 bases, leaving 15 bases between the germline ends. This CDR3 is 12 amino acids long. Germline CDR1 is MGHDK and CDR2 is SYGVNS. The CDR3 protein is CASKGKGGEQYF. CDR3 DNA: TGTGCCAGTAAGGGGAAAGGGGGCGAGCAGTACTTC.

This chain uses TRBV19 with TRBJ2-5; 9 bases line up with TRBD1. Germline V gives CDR1 LNHDA, CDR2 SQIVND (reference sequence). The CDR3 sequence is 15 residues long. V was clipped by 2 bases and J by 4 bases; unmatched bases: 5. CDR3 sequence (DNA): TGTGCCAGTAGTATAACAGGGGGCGGAGGAGAGACCCAGTACTTC. The encoded protein is CASSITGGGGETQYF. Full variable domain (missing parts from reference TRBV19 and TRBJ2-5): DGGITQSPKYLFRKEGQNVTLSCEQNLNHDAMYWYRQDPGQGLRLIYYSQIVNDFQKGDIAEGYSVSREKKESFPLTVTSAQKNPTAFYLCASSITGGGGETQYFGPGTRLLVL.

This chain connects TRBV21-1 to TRBJ1-2; TRBD1, as called in the table, went unchecked against the DNA. TRBV21-1 has pseudogene status. This CDR3 spans 17 amino acids. The CDR3 region has the DNA TGTGCCAGCCCCAACAACAAACAGGGGGAAAAGGACTATGGCTACACCTTC. Residues: CASPNNKQGEKDYGYTF.

This clone has a single count. The chain joins TRBV9 to TRBJ2-3, with D possibly TRBD2 on 6 matching bases. The CDR3 consists of 16 residues. The germline V and J ends were trimmed by 0 bases and 0 bases, with 11 bases remaining between them. Per the germline V gene, CDR1 is SGDLS and CDR2 is YYNGEE. CDR3 nucleotide sequence: TGTGCCAGCAGCGTAGGAAGCGGGCTCAGCACAGATACGCAGTATTTT. This sequence encodes CASSVGSGLSTDTQYF.

The V and J genes are TRBV4-1 and TRBJ1-1, with 7 nucleotides matching TRBD1. V shed 2 bases, J shed 6 bases, and the junction held 9 bases outside the gene matches. Germline-derived CDR1 and CDR2 are MGHRA and YSYEKL. The CDR3 spans 15 residues. The CDR3 DNA sequence: TGCGCCAGCAGCCAATCGCCTTCCCAGGGGGCTGAAGCTTTCTTT. Protein sequence: CASSQSPSQGAEAFF.

V usage is TRBV7-9 and J usage is TRBJ2-7; D not resolved. The CDR3 consists of 14 residues. Trimming removed 2 bases from V and 0 bases from J, with 8 bases in between. Germline V gene sequence: CDR1 SEHNR, CDR2 FQNEAQ (reference sequence). CDR3 sequence: CASSLTGASYEQYF. In DNA, the CDR3 is TGTGCCAGCAGCTTAACCGGTGCCTCCTACGAGCAGTACTTC.

The V gene is TRBV5-1, the J gene TRBJ1-1; D gene ambiguous. Per the germline V gene, CDR1 is SGHRS and CDR2 is YFSETQ. The CDR3 length is 14 residues. V lost 3 bases and J 1 base, leaving 10 bases between the germline ends. The CDR3 loop is CASSSSRSNTEAFF. CDR3 nucleotides: TGCGCCAGCAGCTCCTCACGGTCGAACACTGAAGCTTTCTTT.

J is TRBJ2-5 and V is TRBV19; TRBD1 matches at 7 bases. The CDR3 is 13 residues long. Germline V gene lookup returns CDR1 LNHDA and CDR2 SQIVND (reference sequence). The junction had 4 bases not matched to a gene; V was cut back by 5 bases and J by 4 bases. As DNA, the CDR3 is TGTGCCAGTAGTTTCGACAGGGCAGAGACCCAGTACTTC. Translating gives CASSFDRAETQYF.

The rearrangement uses TRBV10-3 and TRBJ2-7; TRBD2 matches at 8 bases. The CDR3 runs 15 residues. Germline CDR1 reads ENHRY; CDR2 reads SYGVKD. The J segment lost 0 bases and the V segment lost 6 bases, leaving 7 bases of the junction unmatched. The DNA for the CDR3 is TGTGCCATCAGAACGGCGGGGGGAAGCTCCTACGAGCAGTACTTC. Translation gives CAIRTAGGSSYEQYF.

V usage is TRBV2 and J usage is TRBJ1-1; D might be TRBD1 (5 bases). V shed 6 bases and J shed 4 bases, with 12 bases lying between them. The CDR3 length is 13 residues. The germline V gene has CDR1 SNHLY and CDR2 FYNNEI. CDR3 sequence: CASRDDRLTEAFF. CDR3 in DNA: TGTGCCAGCAGAGATGACAGACTCACTGAAGCTTTCTTT. Variable domain in full (rest from reference TRBV2 and TRBJ1-1): EPEVTQTPSHQVTQMGQEVILRCVPISNHLYFYWYRQILGQKVEFLVSFYNNEISEKSEIFDDQFSVERPDGSNFTLKIRSTKLEDSAMYFCASRDDRLTEAFFGQGTRLTVV.

This clone was seen a single time. The chain is built from TRBV18 and TRBJ2-1; a possible D gene is TRBD2 (5 bases). The V end was cut by 6 bases, the J end by 8 bases, with 23 bases between. CDR1 is KGHSH, CDR2 LQKENI, per germline. The CDR3 spans 16 residues. The CDR3 bases are TGTGCCAGCTCCCCGAAGAAGCGGAAAGTAGGTGATGAGCAGTTCTTC. It yields the protein CASSPKKRKVGDEQFF.

This clone has only one observation. An end of the junction does not agree with germline; a read error may underlie this. The genes are TRBV9 and TRBJ2-7, with TRBD1 matching over 9 bases. This CDR3 spans 14 amino acids. CDR1 and CDR2 from the germline V gene are SGDLS and YYNGEE. The CDR3 spells CASSVGLDRGETNF. DNA for the CDR3: TGTGCCAGCAGCGTGGGACTGGACAGGGGAGAAACAAACTTC.

The rearrangement joins TRBV5-1 to TRBJ1-1; weak D call: TRBD1 (6 bases). The CDR3 runs to 14 residues. Germline loops: CDR1 SGHRS, CDR2 YFSETQ. The germline V and J ends were trimmed by 0 bases and 5 bases, with 11 bases remaining between them. The CDR3 is CASSLVAGETEAFF. The CDR3 coding sequence is TGCGCCAGCAGCTTGGTGGCAGGGGAGACTGAAGCTTTCTTT.

The V gene is TRBV19, the J gene TRBJ2-1; D is uncertain. Trimming removed 2 bases at V and 4 bases at J, with 6 bases between. Germline V CDR1 and CDR2: LNHDA, SQIVND (reference sequence). This CDR3 has 13 amino acids. For the CDR3, the DNA is TGTGCCAGTAGTATAAACATTTACAATGAGCAGTTCTTC. This sequence encodes CASSINIYNEQFF.

The gene calls are TRBV11-2 and TRBJ1-2, with a tentative D call TRBD1 (5 bases). The CDR3 is made up of 14 amino acids. Per germline, CDR1 SGHAT and CDR2 FQNNGV. V lost 5 bases to trimming and J lost 2 bases, with 12 bases between them. The CDR3 spells CASSPGGGNYGYTF. The CDR3 nucleotides read TGTGCCAGCAGCCCGGGCGGGGGAAACTATGGCTACACCTTC.

This chain links TRBV16 with TRBJ1-1, with no clear D. The CDR3 totals 13 residues. Trimming pared 1 base from V and 4 bases from J, leaving 7 bases between. CDR1 and CDR2 (germline): KGHSY, FQNENV. The CDR3: CASSQLEGTEAFF. The DNA of the CDR3 is TGTGCCAGCAGCCAATTGGAGGGCACTGAAGCTTTCTTT.

The V call is TRBV6-5, the J call TRBJ1-4, with D possibly matching TRBD1 (6 bases). The germline gives CDR1 MNHEY, CDR2 SVGAGI. The CDR3 is 14 amino acids. Trimming cost V 6 bases and J 4 bases, with 12 bases left between them. CDR3 protein: CASRPGHNNEKLFF. DNA of the CDR3: TGTGCCAGCAGACCGGGACACAATAATGAAAAACTGTTTTTT.

The gene calls are TRBV7-6 and TRBJ1-5; maybe TRBD1 (6 bases). The CDR3 consists of 16 residues. Germline V gene data show CDR1 as SGHVS and CDR2 as FNYEAQ. V lost 1 base and J lost 1, with 11 bases in between. CDR3: CASSLDGQNSNQPQHF. The CDR3 DNA reads as TGTGCCAGCAGCTTAGATGGACAGAACAGCAATCAGCCCCAGCATTTT.

This clone has only a few counts. The chain couples TRBV2 to TRBJ2-7; D remains ambiguous. The V gene lost 4 bases and the J gene lost 4 bases, with 8 bases spanning the gap. Germline CDR1 reads SNHLY; CDR2 reads FYNNEI. The CDR3 totals 12 residues. Here the CDR3 DNA reads TGTGCCAGCAGTGCCAGGCTGTACGAGCAGTACTTC. Translation: CASSARLYEQYF. Full variable domain (remainder filled in from reference TRBV2 and TRBJ2-7): EPEVTQTPSHQVTQMGQEVILRCVPISNHLYFYWYRQILGQKVEFLVSFYNNEISEKSEIFDDQFSVERPDGSNFTLKIRSTKLEDSAMYFCASSARLYEQYFGPGTRLTVT.

This chain joins TRBV7-2 and TRBJ1-3, with D possibly matching TRBD1 (6 bases). This CDR3 contains 16 residues. Between the trimmed V and J ends, which lost 1 base and 2 bases, there was a span of 12 bases. From germline, CDR1 is SGHTA and CDR2 FQGNSA. CDR3 nucleotides: TGTGCCAGCAGCTTAGTTACAGGGAGAACTGGAAACACCATATATTTT. This codes for CASSLVTGRTGNTIYF.

This clone occurred once. The J gene is TRBJ1-2, the V gene TRBV5-1; 8 bases fit TRBD1. CDR1 and CDR2 from the germline V gene are SGHRS and YFSETQ. The CDR3 runs to 15 residues. V lost 3 bases, J lost 6 bases, and 10 bases stayed unmatched. This CDR3 reads CASSSVPTGDNGYTF. Written as DNA, the CDR3 is TGCGCCAGCAGCTCCGTACCGACAGGGGATAATGGCTACACCTTC.

The chain combines TRBV7-8 with TRBJ1-4; possible D gene TRBD1, 6 bases. The germline gives CDR1 SGHVS, CDR2 FQNEAQ. Trimming shortened V by 0 bases and J by 8 bases, and 13 bases separated the two germline ends. This CDR3 contains 15 residues. CDR3 sequence (DNA): TGTGCCAGCAGCTTAGCGCTGGGGGCTGGGGAAAAACTGTTTTTT. Amino acids: CASSLALGAGEKLFF.

The gene calls are TRBV10-1 and TRBJ2-5, with a weak D call TRBD1 (5 bases). Germline-derived CDR1 and CDR2 are WNHNN and SYGVQD (reference sequence). Trimming removed 8 bases at V and 5 bases at J, with 15 bases between. The CDR3 runs to 13 residues. CDR3 nucleotides: TGCGCCAGCCGGGCTGGGGCTACGGAGACCCAGTACTTC. This gives the protein CASRAGATETQYF.

This sequence joins TRBV25-1 and TRBJ2-3, with 10 bases matching TRBD2. After removal of 2 bases from V and 5 bases from J, the junction contained 13 bases not matched to a gene. The CDR3 covers 18 residues. Germline lookup yields CDR1 MGHDK and CDR2 SYGVNS. The CDR3 nucleotides are TGTGCCAGCAGTGAAACCCTAGCGGGAGTCCCACAAAGAGATACGCAGTATTTT. This gives the protein CASSETLAGVPQRDTQYF.

This clone was detected only once. This chain uses TRBV19 with TRBJ1-5; possible D gene TRBD1, 6 bases. The CDR3 is 14 amino acids. In germline, CDR1 is LNHDA, CDR2 SQIVND (reference sequence). V lost 4 bases, J lost 5 bases, and 12 bases lay in between. The CDR3 spells CASSTWTDYQPQHF. In nucleotides, the CDR3 is TGTGCCAGTAGTACATGGACAGATTATCAGCCCCAGCATTTT.

This clone has just one count. The rearrangement uses TRBV5-1 and TRBJ1-2, with 12 bases lining up with TRBD1. The germline V gene has CDR1 SGHRS and CDR2 YFSETQ. V gave up 4 bases and J gave up 5 bases; unmatched junction bases: 3. The CDR3 totals 14 residues. In nucleotides, the CDR3 is TGCGCCAGCAGCGAGGGACAGGGGGCTTATGGCTACACCTTC. As protein: CASSEGQGAYGYTF.